A single sample gave rise to the 3 T cell receptor beta chains below, sequenced in a study of blood T cell repertoires in COVID-19. Only in-frame clones appear in the TCRdb table, and some are missing; sequencing was by immunoSEQ multiplex PCR. Here the sample spans roughly 500,000 clones, 75% to 90% being singletons. Input material: peripheral blood. These receptors were taken from a man in his late teens or twenties with COVID-19, enrolled during active disease.

This clone came up once. The chain has TRBV11-3 and TRBJ2-1; a possible D gene is TRBD2 (6 bases). Germline V gene data show CDR1 as SGHNT and CDR2 as YENEEA. This CDR3 contains 16 residues. Trimming took off 0 bases at V and 8 bases at J, with 17 bases between the two ends. The CDR3 DNA follows: TGTGCCAGCAGCTTAGAGCCTGTGGGAGGTCGGTATGAGCAGTTCTTC. It codes for CASSLEPVGGRYEQFF.

The chain employs TRBV18 and TRBJ2-3; 15 bases map to TRBD2. Trimming took 3 bases from V and 6 from J; bases not matched to a gene: 7. Germline CDR1 and CDR2: KGHSH and LQKENI. This CDR3 spans 17 amino acids. The CDR3: CASSPPGLAGGGDTQYF. The CDR3 nucleotides are TGTGCCAGCTCACCGCCGGGACTAGCGGGAGGAGGGGATACGCAGTATTTT.

The CDR3 region has the DNA TGCGCCAGCAGCCAGACTAGCGGGATACTCTTCCAGTACTTC. Translating gives CASSQTSGILFQYF. The gene calls are TRBV5-1 and TRBJ2-5, with 11 positions matching TRBD2. The V segment lost 4 bases and the J segment 10 bases; nucleotides outside the gene matches: 9. CDR1 and CDR2 (germline): SGHRS, YFSETQ. CDR3 length: 14 amino acids.